One and the same sample provided the 19 T cell receptor beta chains below, sequenced in a study of beta chain features in type 1 diabetes. As every portion of the isolated RNA was reverse transcribed, the sequencing read expressed TCRB transcripts. This table comes from immunoSEQ multiplex PCR, and its TCRdb copy is limited to in-frame clones, with some not included. The data contain about 300,000 clones, approximately 8.1% of them singletons. Sequencing input: central memory CD4+ T cells from blood. Source of these receptors: a woman under 30 in good health.

This clone has a handful of counts. The rearrangement links TRBV4-3 to TRBJ2-3; tentative D call: TRBD2 (6 bases). This CDR3 comprises 13 residues. The V gene's germline CDR1 is LGHNA and CDR2 YSLEER. V was cut by 1 base and J by 6 bases, with 8 bases left in between. The CDR3 is CASSQAAGDTQYF. Written as DNA, the CDR3 is TGCGCCAGCAGCCAAGCGGCGGGGGATACGCAGTATTTT.

The V and J genes are TRBV7-9 and TRBJ1-6, with D maybe TRBD1 (5 bases). The CDR3 extends over 15 amino acids. The V end lost 5 bases, the J end lost 7 bases, and 15 bases lay between the germline ends. Germline V gene sequence: CDR1 SEHNR, CDR2 FQNEAQ (reference sequence). The CDR3: CASSQITGPNSPLHF. In nucleotides, the CDR3 is TGTGCCAGCAGCCAGATTACGGGACCCAATTCACCCCTCCACTTT.

This clone came up a few times. This chain uses TRBV4-1 with TRBJ1-6; D gene unclear. Germline loops: CDR1 MGHRA, CDR2 YSYEKL. The CDR3 length is 15 residues. V lost 3 bases and J 9 bases, leaving 15 bases between the germline ends. The chain's CDR3 is CASSQSVSITSPLHF. DNA of the CDR3: TGCGCCAGCAGCCAGAGCGTGTCAATAACTTCACCCCTCCACTTT.

This clone was recorded a few times. The genes are TRBV5-1 and TRBJ2-3; TRBD2 agrees at 7 bases. The J segment lost 0 bases and the V segment lost 3 bases, leaving 7 bases of the junction unmatched. The CDR3 is made up of 16 amino acids. CDR1 SGHRS and CDR2 YFSETQ come from the germline V gene. The CDR3 sequence: CASSWFGAGSTDTQYF. The CDR3 DNA is TGCGCCAGCAGCTGGTTTGGAGCGGGGAGCACAGATACGCAGTATTTT.

The chain links TRBV11-2 to TRBJ1-2, with a possible D match to TRBD1 (5 bases). Germline assignment: CDR1 SGHAT and CDR2 FQNNGV. V dropped 1 base and J dropped 6 bases, with 15 bases sitting between them. CDR3 size: 15 residues. In DNA form, the CDR3 reads TGTGCCAGCAGCTTAGCGGTAGCGGGACTTGATGGCTACACCTTC. Its protein is CASSLAVAGLDGYTF.

The V gene is TRBV18, the J gene TRBJ1-3; 11 bases map to TRBD1. V shed 5 bases, J shed 2 bases, and the junction held 5 bases outside the gene matches. Germline CDR1 and CDR2: KGHSH and LQKENI. The length of the CDR3 is 16 residues. Here the CDR3 DNA reads TGTGCCAGCTCAACGATGGGACAGGGGGCTGGAAACACCATATATTTT. Its translation: CASSTMGQGAGNTIYF.

The chain carries TRBV18 and TRBJ2-2, with no clear D. CDR3 length equals 14 residues. Trimming took 2 bases from V and 2 from J, leaving 6 bases between them. The germline V gene encodes CDR1 KGHSH and CDR2 LQKENI. The chain's CDR3 is CASSPGGNTGELFF. CDR3 DNA sequence: TGTGCCAGCTCACCAGGCGGAAACACCGGGGAGCTGTTTTTT.

With respect to this clone: The sample carries other DNA sequences with the same CDR3. CDR3 nucleotides: TGCGCCAGCAGCCAAGAAGGGACTAGTGTGGAGACCCAGTACTTC. Protein sequence: CASSQEGTSVETQYF. This sequence joins TRBV4-1 and TRBJ2-5; 8 nucleotides match TRBD2. The ends lost 0 bases at V and 5 bases at J; junction bases unmatched: 5. CDR1 MGHRA and CDR2 YSYEKL come from the germline V gene. The CDR3 length is 15 residues.

CDR3: CASSPSVGGREANYGYTF. Here the CDR3 DNA reads TGTGCCAGCAGCCCATCAGTAGGGGGCCGCGAAGCTAACTATGGCTACACCTTC. The chain couples TRBV7-9 to TRBJ1-2; 7 bases match TRBD1. Trimming at V came to 5 bases and at J to 0 bases, leaving 15 bases not matched to a gene. In germline, CDR1 is SEHNR, CDR2 FQNEAQ (reference sequence). This CDR3 is 18 amino acids long.

The gene calls are TRBV2 and TRBJ1-2; 8 bases line up with TRBD1. Trimming removed 6 bases from V and 0 bases from J; junction bases left unmatched: 6. There are 15 residues in the CDR3. CDR1 is SNHLY and CDR2 is FYNNEI in the germline V gene. The CDR3 DNA reads TGTGCCAGCAGCGCGACAGGGGACCCTAACTATGGCTACACCTTC. As protein: CASSATGDPNYGYTF. Using reference TRBV2 and TRBJ1-2 for the parts outside the CDR3, the full variable domain is EPEVTQTPSHQVTQMGQEVILRCVPISNHLYFYWYRQILGQKVEFLVSFYNNEISEKSEIFDDQFSVERPDGSNFTLKIRSTKLEDSAMYFCASSATGDPNYGYTFGSGTRLTVV.

This clone was observed a few times. This likely stems from a read error, as it lies one base from a far larger clone. This chain connects TRBV29-1 to TRBJ1-5; perhaps TRBD1 as D (6 bases). Germline V gene sequence: CDR1 SQVTM, CDR2 ANQGSEA. CDR3 length equals 13 residues. CDR3 residues: CCVEQGRNQPQHF. The CDR3 coding sequence is TGCTGCGTTGAACAGGGCCGGAATCAGCCCCAGCATTTT. Supplemented by reference TRBV29-1 and TRBJ1-5, the full variable domain reads SAVISQKPSRDICQRGTSLTIQCQVDSQVTMMFWYRQQPGQSLTLIATANQGSEATYESGFVIDKFPISRPNLTFSTLTVSNMSPEDSSIYLCCVEQGRNQPQHFGDGTRLSIL.

In this sample, this clone turned up many times. The J gene is TRBJ2-7, the V gene TRBV10-3; D call uncertain. Germline CDR1 reads ENHRY; CDR2 reads SYGVKD. CDR3 length: 14 amino acids. Trimming removed 8 bases from V and 2 bases from J, with 16 bases in between. The CDR3 nucleotides read TGTGCCATCTCTCCTACAGCCCCCGCCTACGAGCAGTACGTC. The encoded protein is CAISPTAPAYEQYV.

This clone was seen more than once but under ten times. The rearrangement links TRBV5-1 to TRBJ1-4; D is undetermined. This CDR3 region has 13 residues. The germline V and J ends were trimmed by 7 bases and 8 bases, with 15 bases remaining between them. Per germline, CDR1 SGHRS and CDR2 YFSETQ. CDR3 residues: CASGPDPGEKLFF. CDR3 nucleotides: TGCGCCAGCGGACCGGACCCCGGGGAAAAACTGTTTTTT. The variable domain in full, completed from reference TRBV5-1 and TRBJ1-4, reads KAGVTQTPRYLIKTRGQQVTLSCSPISGHRSVSWYQQTPGQGLQFLFEYFSETQRNKGNFPGRFSGRQFSNSRSEMNVSTLELGDSALYLCASGPDPGEKLFFGSGTQLSVL.

The table lists this clone with a few counts. The chain couples TRBV5-1 to TRBJ1-1; 8 nucleotides match TRBD1. This CDR3 is 17 amino acids long. Trimming at V came to 3 bases and at J to 1 base, leaving 11 bases not matched to a gene. Looked up from germline, CDR1 is SGHRS and CDR2 is YFSETQ. CDR3 region: CASSSRTGTVTNTEAFF. CDR3 sequence (DNA): TGCGCCAGCAGCTCACGGACAGGGACGGTCACGAACACTGAAGCTTTCTTT.

This clone has more than one count but fewer than ten. The rearrangement links TRBV6-1 to TRBJ1-5, with D perhaps TRBD1 (5 bases). This CDR3 has 14 amino acids. Trimming left V 6 bases short and J 0 bases short, with 9 bases between. Germline assignment: CDR1 MNHNS and CDR2 SASEGT. The CDR3 DNA reads TGTGCCAGCAGCCGACAGAATAGCAATCAGCCCCAGCATTTT. Amino acids: CASSRQNSNQPQHF.

The chain employs TRBV2 and TRBJ2-7; 9 positions agree with TRBD1. Germline CDR1 and CDR2: SNHLY and FYNNEI. The J segment lost 7 bases and the V segment lost 5 bases, leaving 6 bases of the junction unmatched. The CDR3 extends over 13 amino acids. The CDR3 DNA sequence: TGTGCCAGCAGTCCACAGGGGGCGCGAGAGCAGTACGTC. This translates into CASSPQGAREQYV.

The CDR3 protein is CASSVPTQGYNQPQHF. The CDR3 DNA reads TGTGCCAGCAGTGTACCGACGCAGGGATATAATCAGCCCCAGCATTTT. The J gene is TRBJ1-5, the V gene TRBV6-1, with a tentative D call TRBD1 (5 bases). This CDR3 has 16 amino acids. Germline CDR1 and CDR2: MNHNS and SASEGT. Between the trimmed V and J ends, which lost 4 bases and 4 bases, there was a span of 17 bases.

This clone came up a few times. The chain recombines TRBV11-3 with TRBJ2-1; 7 bases are shared with TRBD2. This CDR3 has 17 residues. V lost 1 base to trimming and J lost 7 bases; unmatched junction nucleotides: 13. Germline V gene data show CDR1 as SGHNT and CDR2 as YENEEA. CDR3 loop: CASSLGSGGSSYNEQFF. CDR3 nucleotides: TGTGCCAGCAGCTTAGGCTCCGGCGGGAGCTCGTATAATGAGCAGTTCTTC.

The chain is built from TRBV11-1 and TRBJ2-7; maybe TRBD2 (5 bases). The ends were cut back, 2 bases at V and 4 bases at J, with 18 bases in the middle. The V gene's germline CDR1 is SGHAT and CDR2 FQDESV (reference sequence). This CDR3 is 16 amino acids long. The CDR3 loop reads CASSLRGRLEKYEQYV. DNA of the CDR3: TGTGCCAGCAGCTTACGCGGGCGTTTGGAAAAGTACGAGCAGTACGTC.